The T cell receptor (beta chain) under discussion was sequenced for a study of regulatory T cells in long-lasting Graves disease. Comment on this clonotype: Its antigen is as yet unknown.

Germline CDR1 MDHEN, CDR2 SYDVKM. V was clipped by 9 bases and J by 4 bases; unmatched bases: 11. The CDR3 contains 15 residues. In building TCR beta libraries, iRepertoire HTBI primers were used together with Arm-PCR of CDR3 regions. TCRdb called the multiplex PCR reads again in MiXCR, with one record for every CDR3 protein. Here the sample spans 300,000 or so distinct CDR3 sequences, around a fifth being singletons. Study-wide findings and caveats: TRBV28 was favored in persistent disease, as were TRBJ1-2 and TRBJ2-5.

The time point denotes: persistent/refractory GD, antithyroid drugs over 5 years with positive TRAb. The TCR library used RNA extracted from PBMCs. The receptor's source is a female donor with Graves disease. The sequencing here drew on peripheral blood mononuclear cells (PBMCs), taken when the disease was refractory, from a patient treated with antithyroid drugs. This chain connects TRBV28 to TRBJ2-7; 11 bases map to TRBD1. The chain's CDR3 is CASTKDRGPLYEQYF. For the CDR3, the DNA is TGTGCCAGTACGAAGGACAGGGGGCCCTTATACGAGCAGTACTTC.